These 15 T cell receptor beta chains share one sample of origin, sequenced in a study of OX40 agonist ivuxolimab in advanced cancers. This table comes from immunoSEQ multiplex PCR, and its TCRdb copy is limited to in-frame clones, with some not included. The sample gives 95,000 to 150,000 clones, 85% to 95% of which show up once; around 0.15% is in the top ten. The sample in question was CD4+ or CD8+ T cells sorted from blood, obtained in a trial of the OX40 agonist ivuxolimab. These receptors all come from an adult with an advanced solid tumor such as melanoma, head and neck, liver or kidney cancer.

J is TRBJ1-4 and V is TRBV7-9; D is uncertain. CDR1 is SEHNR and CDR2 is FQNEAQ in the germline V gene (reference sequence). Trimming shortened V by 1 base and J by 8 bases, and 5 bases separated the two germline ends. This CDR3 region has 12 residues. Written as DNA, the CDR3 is TGTGCCAGCAGCTTAGTGGCGGAAAAACTGTTTTTT. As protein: CASSLVAEKLFF.

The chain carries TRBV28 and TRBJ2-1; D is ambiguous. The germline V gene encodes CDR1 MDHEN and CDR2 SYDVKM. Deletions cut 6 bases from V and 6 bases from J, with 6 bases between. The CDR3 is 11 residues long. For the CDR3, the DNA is TGTGCCAGCAGCTTTCTCAATGAGCAGTTCTTC. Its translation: CASSFLNEQFF.

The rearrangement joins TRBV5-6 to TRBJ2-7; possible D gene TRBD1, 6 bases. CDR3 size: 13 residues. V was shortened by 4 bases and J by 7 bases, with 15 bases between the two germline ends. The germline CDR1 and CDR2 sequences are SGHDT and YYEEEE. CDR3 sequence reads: CASSRDIAGEQYF. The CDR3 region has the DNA TGTGCCAGCAGCCGGGACATAGCCGGTGAGCAGTACTTC.

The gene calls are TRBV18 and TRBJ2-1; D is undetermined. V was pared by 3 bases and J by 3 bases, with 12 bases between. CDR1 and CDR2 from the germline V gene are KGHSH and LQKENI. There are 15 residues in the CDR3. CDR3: CASSPHKGSYNEQFF. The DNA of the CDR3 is TGTGCCAGCTCACCTCATAAGGGTAGCTACAATGAGCAGTTCTTC.

This chain's CDR3 is CASTPPPGGANVLTF. The CDR3 region has the DNA TGTGCCAGCACCCCCCCACCGGGGGGGGCCAACGTCCTGACTTTC. This sequence joins TRBV7-8 and TRBJ2-6; possible D gene TRBD2, 5 bases. The CDR3 is made up of 15 amino acids. Per the germline V gene, CDR1 is SGHVS and CDR2 is FQNEAQ. Trimming stripped 7 bases from V and 4 bases from J, with 14 bases between.

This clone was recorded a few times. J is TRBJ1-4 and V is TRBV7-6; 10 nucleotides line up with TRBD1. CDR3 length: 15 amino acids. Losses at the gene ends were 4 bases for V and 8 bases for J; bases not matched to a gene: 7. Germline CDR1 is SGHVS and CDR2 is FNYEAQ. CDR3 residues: CASSSAGTGAEKLFF. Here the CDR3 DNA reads TGTGCCAGCAGCTCAGCCGGGACAGGGGCAGAAAAACTGTTTTTT. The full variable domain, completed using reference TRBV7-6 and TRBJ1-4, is GAGVSQSPRYKVTKRGQDVALRCDPISGHVSLYWYRQALGQGPEFLTYFNYEAQQDKSGLPNDRFSAERPEGSISTLTIQRTEQRDSAMYRCASSSAGTGAEKLFFGSGTQLSVL.

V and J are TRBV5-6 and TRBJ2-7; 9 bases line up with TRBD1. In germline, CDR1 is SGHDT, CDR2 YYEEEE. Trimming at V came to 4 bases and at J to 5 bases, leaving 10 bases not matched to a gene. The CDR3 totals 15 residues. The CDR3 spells CASSPVATGGNEQYF. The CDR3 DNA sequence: TGTGCCAGCAGCCCCGTGGCTACAGGGGGCAACGAGCAGTACTTC.

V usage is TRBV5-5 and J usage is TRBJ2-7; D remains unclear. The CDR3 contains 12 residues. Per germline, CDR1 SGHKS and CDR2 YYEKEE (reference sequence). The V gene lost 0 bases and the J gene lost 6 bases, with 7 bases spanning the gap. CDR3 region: CASSLGPSEQYF. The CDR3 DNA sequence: TGTGCCAGCAGCTTGGGGCCGTCCGAGCAGTACTTC.

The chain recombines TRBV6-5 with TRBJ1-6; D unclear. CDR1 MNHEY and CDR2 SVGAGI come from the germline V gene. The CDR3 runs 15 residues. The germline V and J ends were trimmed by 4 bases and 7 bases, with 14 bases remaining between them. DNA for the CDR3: TGTGCCAGCAGTTCCCGGGCAGGATCAAATTCACCCCTCCACTTT. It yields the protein CASSSRAGSNSPLHF.

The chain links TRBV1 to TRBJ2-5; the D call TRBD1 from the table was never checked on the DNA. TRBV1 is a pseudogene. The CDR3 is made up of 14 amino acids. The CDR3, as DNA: TGCACCAGCAGCCGGGACAGCTTACAAGAGACCCAGTACTTC. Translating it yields CTSSRDSLQETQYF.

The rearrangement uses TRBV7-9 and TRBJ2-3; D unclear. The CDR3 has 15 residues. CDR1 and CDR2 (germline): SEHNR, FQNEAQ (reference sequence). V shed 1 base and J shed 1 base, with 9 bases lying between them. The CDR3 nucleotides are TGTGCCAGCAGCTTAGACCCCCCTGGCACAGATACGCAGTATTTT. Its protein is CASSLDPPGTDTQYF.

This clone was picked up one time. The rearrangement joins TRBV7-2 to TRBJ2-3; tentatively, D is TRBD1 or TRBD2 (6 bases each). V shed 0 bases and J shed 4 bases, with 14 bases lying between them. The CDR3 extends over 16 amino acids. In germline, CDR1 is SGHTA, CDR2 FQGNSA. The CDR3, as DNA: TGTGCCAGCAGCTTAGCGGGGGGCGGTATTGCAGATACGCAGTATTTT. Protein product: CASSLAGGGIADTQYF.

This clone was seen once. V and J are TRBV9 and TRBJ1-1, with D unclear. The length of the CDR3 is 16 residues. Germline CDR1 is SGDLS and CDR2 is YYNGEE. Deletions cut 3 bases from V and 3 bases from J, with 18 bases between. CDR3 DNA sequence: TGTGCCAGCAGCGCCGGGGAGGAGGATTGGGACACTGAAGCTTTCTTT. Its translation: CASSAGEEDWDTEAFF.

CDR3 sequence (DNA): TGTGCCAGCAGTTTATCTGGGACAAATAATGAAAAACTGTTTTTT. Its protein product is CASSLSGTNNEKLFF. This rearrangement joins TRBV28 to TRBJ1-4; weak D call: TRBD1 (6 bases). The CDR3 covers 15 residues. CDR1 MDHEN and CDR2 SYDVKM come from the germline V gene. Trimming took 1 base from V and 4 from J, leaving 10 bases between them.

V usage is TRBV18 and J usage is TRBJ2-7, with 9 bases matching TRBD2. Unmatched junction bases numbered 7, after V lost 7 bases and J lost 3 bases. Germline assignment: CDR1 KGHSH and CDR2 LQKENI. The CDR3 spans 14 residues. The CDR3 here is CASFSTSGRYEQYF. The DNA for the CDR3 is TGTGCCAGCTTTTCGACTAGCGGCCGCTACGAGCAGTACTTC.